This T cell receptor beta chain emerged from a study of T cell repertoires in cytomegalovirus infection. In TCRdb, the reads were re-called with MiXCR into one record per CDR3 protein. The sample contains over 300,000 distinct CDR3 sequences, about a sixth of which appear only once. The CDR3 is made up of 15 amino acids. V was pared by 5 bases and J by 6 bases, with 17 bases between. Study conclusions and caveats: HLA-C-restricted, CMV-specific TCR beta clonotypes were dominant ex vivo. Individuals carrying CMV plus the relevant HLA were identified by cumulative frequency of public TCR beta families.

In the case of this clonotype: What it recognizes is unknown.

The source material was PBMCs. The clonotype was recovered from a human donor in good health (CMV status not recorded). Some clones in this sample may be carry-over from other donors' samples. The genes are TRBV12-3 or TRBV12-4 and TRBJ1-5, with D maybe TRBD1 (6 bases). CDR3 sequence (DNA): TGTGCCAGCAGTCCAGATCGGGCAGGGGTTCAGCCCCAGCATTTT. This sequence encodes CASSPDRAGVQPQHF.